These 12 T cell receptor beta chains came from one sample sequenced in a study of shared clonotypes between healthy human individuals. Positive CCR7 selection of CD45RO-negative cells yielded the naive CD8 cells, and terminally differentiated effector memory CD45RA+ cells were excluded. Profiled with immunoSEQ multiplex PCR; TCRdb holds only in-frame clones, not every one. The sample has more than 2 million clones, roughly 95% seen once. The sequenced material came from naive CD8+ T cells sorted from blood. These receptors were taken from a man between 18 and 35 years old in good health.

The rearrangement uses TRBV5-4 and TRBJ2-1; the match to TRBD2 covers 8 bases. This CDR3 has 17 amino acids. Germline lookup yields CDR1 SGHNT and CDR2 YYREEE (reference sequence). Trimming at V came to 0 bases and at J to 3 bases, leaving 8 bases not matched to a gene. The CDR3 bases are TGTGCCAGCAGCTTGGCGCGAGCGGGAGTAATCTACAATGAGCAGTTCTTC. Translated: CASSLARAGVIYNEQFF.

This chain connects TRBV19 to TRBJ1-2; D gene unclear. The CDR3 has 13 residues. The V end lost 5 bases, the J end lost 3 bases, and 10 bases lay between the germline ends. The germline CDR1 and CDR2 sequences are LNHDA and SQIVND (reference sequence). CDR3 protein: CASSQTGDYGYTF. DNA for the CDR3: TGTGCCAGTAGTCAGACTGGGGACTATGGCTACACCTTC.

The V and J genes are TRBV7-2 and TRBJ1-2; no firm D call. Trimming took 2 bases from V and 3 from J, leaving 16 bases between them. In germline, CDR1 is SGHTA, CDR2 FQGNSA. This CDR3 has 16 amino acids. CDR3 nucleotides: TGTGCCAGCAGCTTATATAAGGGAGTGCGGGACTATGGCTACACCTTC. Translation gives CASSLYKGVRDYGYTF. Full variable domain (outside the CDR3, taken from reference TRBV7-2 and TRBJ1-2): GAGVSQSPSNKVTEKGKDVELRCDPISGHTALYWYRQSLGQGLEFLIYFQGNSAPDKSGLPSDRFSAERTGGSVSTLTIQRTQQEDSAVYLCASSLYKGVRDYGYTFGSGTRLTVV.

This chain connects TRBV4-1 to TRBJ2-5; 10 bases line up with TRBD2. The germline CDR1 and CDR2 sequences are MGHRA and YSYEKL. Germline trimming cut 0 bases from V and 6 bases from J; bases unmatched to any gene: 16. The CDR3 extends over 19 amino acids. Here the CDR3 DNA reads TGCGCCAGCAGCCAAGAAAGAGCCCTAGCGGGGGCCGACCATAAGACCCAGTACTTC. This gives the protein CASSQERALAGADHKTQYF.

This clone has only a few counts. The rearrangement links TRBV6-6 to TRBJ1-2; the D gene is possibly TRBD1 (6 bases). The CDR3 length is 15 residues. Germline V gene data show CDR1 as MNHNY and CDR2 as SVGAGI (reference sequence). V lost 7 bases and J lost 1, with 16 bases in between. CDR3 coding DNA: TGTGCCAGCACTACTACAAACAGGGATAACTATGGCTACACCTTC. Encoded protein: CASTTTNRDNYGYTF.

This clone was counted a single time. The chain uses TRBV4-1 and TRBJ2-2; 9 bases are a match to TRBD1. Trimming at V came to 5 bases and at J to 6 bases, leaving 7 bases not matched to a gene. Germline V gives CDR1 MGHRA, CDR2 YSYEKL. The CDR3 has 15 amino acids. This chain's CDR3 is CASSYRDRAAGELFF. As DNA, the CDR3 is TGCGCCAGCAGCTACCGGGACAGGGCGGCCGGGGAGCTGTTTTTT.

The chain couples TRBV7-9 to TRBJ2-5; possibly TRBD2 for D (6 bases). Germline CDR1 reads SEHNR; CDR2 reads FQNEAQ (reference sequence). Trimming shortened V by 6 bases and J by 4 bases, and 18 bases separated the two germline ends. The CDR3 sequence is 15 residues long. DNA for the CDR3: TGTGCCAGCAGGCTCTTTGGAGGGGCTGGAGAGACCCAGTACTTC. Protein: CASRLFGGAGETQYF.

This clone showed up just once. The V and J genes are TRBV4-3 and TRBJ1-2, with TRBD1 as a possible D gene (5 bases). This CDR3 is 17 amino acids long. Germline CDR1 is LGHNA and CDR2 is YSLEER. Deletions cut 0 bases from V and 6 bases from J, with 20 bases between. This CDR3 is CASSQDRQDGARDGYTF. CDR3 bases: TGCGCCAGCAGCCAAGATCGTCAGGACGGGGCCCGGGATGGCTACACCTTC.

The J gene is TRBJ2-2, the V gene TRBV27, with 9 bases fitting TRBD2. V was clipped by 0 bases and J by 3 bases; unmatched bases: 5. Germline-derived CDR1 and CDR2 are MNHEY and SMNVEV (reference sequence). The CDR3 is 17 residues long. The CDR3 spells CASSLSAGGRYTGELFF. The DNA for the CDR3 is TGTGCCAGCAGTTTATCGGCGGGGGGGCGTTACACCGGGGAGCTGTTTTTT.

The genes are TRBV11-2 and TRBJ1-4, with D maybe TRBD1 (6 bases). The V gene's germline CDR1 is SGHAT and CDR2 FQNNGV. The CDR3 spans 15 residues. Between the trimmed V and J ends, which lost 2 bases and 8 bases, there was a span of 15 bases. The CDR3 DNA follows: TGTGCCAGCAGCTTACTAATAGGGGGAAGGGAAAAACTGTTTTTT. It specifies CASSLLIGGREKLFF. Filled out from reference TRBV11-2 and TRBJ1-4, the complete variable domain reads EAGVAQSPRYKIIEKRQSVAFWCNPISGHATLYWYQQILGQGPKLLIQFQNNGVVDDSQLPKDRFSAERLKGVDSTLKIQPAKLEDSAVYLCASSLLIGGREKLFFGSGTQLSVL.

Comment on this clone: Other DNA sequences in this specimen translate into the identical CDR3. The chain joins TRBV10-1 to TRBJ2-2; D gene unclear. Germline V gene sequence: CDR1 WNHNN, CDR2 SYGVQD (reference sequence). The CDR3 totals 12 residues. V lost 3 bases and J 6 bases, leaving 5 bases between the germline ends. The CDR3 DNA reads TGCGCCAGCAGTGAAGGTGCCGGGGAGCTGTTTTTT. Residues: CASSEGAGELFF.

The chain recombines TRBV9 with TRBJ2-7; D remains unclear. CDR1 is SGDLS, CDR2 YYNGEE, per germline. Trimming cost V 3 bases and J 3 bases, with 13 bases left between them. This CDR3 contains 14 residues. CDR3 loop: CASSARQTDYEQYF. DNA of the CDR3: TGTGCCAGCAGCGCCCGACAAACCGACTACGAGCAGTACTTC.